The clone carrying this T cell receptor beta chain was seen more than once but under ten times. The germline gives CDR1 MDHEN, CDR2 SYDVKM. The ends were cut back, 4 bases at V and 0 bases at J, with 13 bases in the middle. CDR3 length: 16 amino acids. In the original processing: Reference gene primer amplification gave estimated nucleated cell counts. Profiling relied on immunoSEQ multiplex PCR, and the TCRdb table lists in-frame clones only, not all of them. That table supplies the V and J calls and clone size; D and trimming were determined from the DNA. Of over 130,000 clones in the sample, more than 65% are singletons; the top ten hold approximately 8%. The data are from a study of blood T cell repertoires in COVID-19. Background on the study: The study drew acute and convalescent COVID-19 samples from the United States, Italy and Spain.

This receptor was taken from a human donor in a cohort sampled during active COVID-19. The sequencing sample was made of peripheral blood. The chain carries TRBV28 and TRBJ1-5; perhaps TRBD1 as D (6 bases). The chain's CDR3 is CASSSPRTVSNQPQHF. The DNA of the CDR3 is TGTGCCAGCAGTTCCCCCCGGACAGTTAGCAATCAGCCCCAGCATTTT. The complete variable domain, with remaining parts taken from reference TRBV28 and TRBJ1-5, reads DVKVTQSSRYLVKRTGEKVFLECVQDMDHENMFWYRQDPGLGLRLIYFSYDVKMKEKGDIPEGYSVSREKKERFSLILESASTNQTSMYLCASSSPRTVSNQPQHFGDGTRLSIL.